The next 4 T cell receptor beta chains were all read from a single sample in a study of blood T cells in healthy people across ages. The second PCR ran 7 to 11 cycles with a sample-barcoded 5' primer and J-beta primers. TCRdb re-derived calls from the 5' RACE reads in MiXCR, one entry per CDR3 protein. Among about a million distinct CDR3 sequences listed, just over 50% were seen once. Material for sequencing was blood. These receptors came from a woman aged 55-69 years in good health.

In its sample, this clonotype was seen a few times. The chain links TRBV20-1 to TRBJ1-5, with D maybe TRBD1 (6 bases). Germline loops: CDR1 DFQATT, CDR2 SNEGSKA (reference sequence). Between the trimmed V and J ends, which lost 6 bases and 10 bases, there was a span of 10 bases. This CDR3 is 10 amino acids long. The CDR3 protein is CSAGGPPQHF. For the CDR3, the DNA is TGCAGTGCCGGGGGGCCACCCCAGCATTTT.

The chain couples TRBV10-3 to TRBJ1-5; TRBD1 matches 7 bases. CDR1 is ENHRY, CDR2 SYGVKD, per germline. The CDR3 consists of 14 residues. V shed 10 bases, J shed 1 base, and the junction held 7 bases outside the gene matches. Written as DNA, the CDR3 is TGTGCCACGGGAATACAGGGGAGCAATCAGCCCCAGCATTTT. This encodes CATGIQGSNQPQHF.

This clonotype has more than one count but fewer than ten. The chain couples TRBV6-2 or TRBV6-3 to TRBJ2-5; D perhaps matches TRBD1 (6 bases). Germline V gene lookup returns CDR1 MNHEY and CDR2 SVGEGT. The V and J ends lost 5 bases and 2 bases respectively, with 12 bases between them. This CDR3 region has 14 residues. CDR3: CASSRQAVQETQYF. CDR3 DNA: TGTGCCAGCAGTCGACAGGCTGTACAAGAGACCCAGTACTTC.

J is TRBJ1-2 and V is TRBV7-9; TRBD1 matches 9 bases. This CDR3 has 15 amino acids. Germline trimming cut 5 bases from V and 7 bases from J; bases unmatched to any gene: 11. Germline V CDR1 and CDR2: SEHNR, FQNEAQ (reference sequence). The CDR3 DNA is TGTGCCAGCAGCGTACTGGGACAGGGAGTGGCTGGCTACACCTTC. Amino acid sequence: CASSVLGQGVAGYTF.